This TCR beta chain was identified in a study of T-cell reconstitution after alpha-beta-depleted transplantation in children. Unique molecular identifiers were incorporated into the prepared TCRbeta library. TCRdb independently ran MiXCR on the PCR reads; one entry per CDR3 protein. The sample has some 550,000 distinct CDR3 sequences, 18% seen once. Trimming removed 0 bases at V and 3 bases at J, with 12 bases between. Germline V gives CDR1 DFQATT, CDR2 SNEGSKA (reference sequence). The CDR3 consists of 14 residues. The starting material was PBMCs from the stem cell graft donor, obtained from the stem cell graft. The chain combines TRBV20-1 with TRBJ2-7; D may be TRBD1 (6 bases). The TCR was taken from a human donor who donated a stem cell graft to a child with acute lymphoblastic leukemia. CDR3 amino acids: CSARDLGGIYEQYF. CDR3 in DNA: TGCAGTGCTAGAGATCTAGGGGGTATCTACGAGCAGTACTTC.